The TCR beta chain described here comes from a study of cytomegalovirus exposure and HLA in healthy donors. Study results and caveats: In vitro, a few CMV-associated chains proved specific for CMV antigens.

A multiplex PCR was run with 60 Vbeta primers and 13 Jbeta primers. Only in-frame clones appear in the TCRdb table, and some are missing; sequencing was by immunoSEQ multiplex PCR. The specimen's table records approximately 37,000 clones. V dropped 3 bases and J dropped 0 bases, with 9 bases sitting between them. The CDR3 is 15 amino acids. CDR1 and CDR2 from the germline V gene are GTSNPN and SVGIG (reference sequence). Details on this clone: No antigen is known for it.

The source material was PBMCs. The gene calls are TRBV30 and TRBJ2-6, with D possibly matching TRBD2 (5 bases). The sequence was obtained from a human donor in good health. CDR3 DNA sequence: TGTGCCTGGAGGGGAGAAGGCTCTGGGGCCAACGTCCTGACTTTC. This translates into CAWRGEGSGANVLTF.